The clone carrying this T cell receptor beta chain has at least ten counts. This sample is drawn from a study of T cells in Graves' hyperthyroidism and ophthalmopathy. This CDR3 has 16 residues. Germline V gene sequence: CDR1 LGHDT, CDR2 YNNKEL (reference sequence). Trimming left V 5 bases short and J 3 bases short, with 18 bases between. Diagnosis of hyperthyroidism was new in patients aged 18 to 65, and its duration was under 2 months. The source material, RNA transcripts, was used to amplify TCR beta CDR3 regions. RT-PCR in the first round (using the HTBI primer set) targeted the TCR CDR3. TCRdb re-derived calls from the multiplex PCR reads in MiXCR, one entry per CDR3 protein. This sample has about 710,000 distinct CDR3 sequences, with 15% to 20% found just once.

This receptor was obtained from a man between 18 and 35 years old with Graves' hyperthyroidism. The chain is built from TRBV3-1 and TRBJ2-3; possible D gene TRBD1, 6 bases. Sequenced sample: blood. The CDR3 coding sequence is TGTGCCAGCAGCTCTCGGGACAACACCTATACAGATACGCAGTATTTT. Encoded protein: CASSSRDNTYTDTQYF.